These 23 T cell receptor beta chains originate from one sample sequenced in a study of T cells in Graves' hyperthyroidism and ophthalmopathy. It was RNA transcripts that yielded the amplified TCR beta CDR3 regions. Carried out on the TCR CDR3, a first-round RT-PCR used the HTBI primer set. TCRdb re-analysed the multiplex PCR reads in MiXCR, keeping a single row per CDR3 protein. The repertoire has around 620,000 distinct CDR3 sequences, 13% to 15% of them found once; the top ten carry 6.5% to 9%. Sequenced: blood. The receptors originated from a woman younger than 35 with Graves' ophthalmopathy.

This clonotype was seen only a few times. DNA for the CDR3: TGTGCCTGGAACTGGAATGAAAACCTTGAGCAGTTCTTC. Its translation is CAWNWNENLEQFF. The chain combines TRBV30 with TRBJ2-1; D uncertain. The germline V gene encodes CDR1 GTSNPN and CDR2 SVGIG (reference sequence). V gave up 4 bases and J gave up 9 bases, with 16 bases separating them. This CDR3 comprises 13 residues.

This clonotype appeared many times. The chain couples TRBV27 to TRBJ2-5, with TRBD1 matching over 7 bases. The CDR3 covers 15 residues. V lost 0 bases and J lost 1; bases outside the gene matches: 2. Germline V gene sequence: CDR1 MNHEY, CDR2 SMNVEV (reference sequence). The CDR3 loop reads CASSLSGTVQETQYF. In DNA, the CDR3 is TGTGCCAGCAGTTTATCGGGGACAGTCCAAGAGACCCAGTACTTC.

This clonotype was seen only a few times. The chain couples TRBV6-1 to TRBJ2-3; D might be TRBD1 (6 bases). V was cut by 6 bases and J by 4 bases, with 14 bases left in between. Germline V gene data show CDR1 as MNHNS and CDR2 as SASEGT. CDR3 size: 14 residues. CDR3 bases: TGTGCCAGCAGCACCCTTGGGGGCCCAGATACGCAGTATTTT. Its translation: CASSTLGGPDTQYF.

The genes are TRBV20-1 and TRBJ1-5; a possible D gene is TRBD1 (5 bases). CDR3 length equals 14 residues. With 0 bases removed from V and 4 bases from J, the gap between germline ends came to 10 bases. Per the germline V gene, CDR1 is DFQATT and CDR2 is SNEGSKA (reference sequence). The CDR3 nucleotides read TGCAGTGCTAGAGATCGTAGGGGTAATCAGCCCCAGCATTTT. Translating it yields CSARDRRGNQPQHF.

Ten or more counts support this clonotype. The gene calls are TRBV30 and TRBJ1-5; D is possibly TRBD1 (5 bases). CDR1 and CDR2 from the germline V gene are GTSNPN and SVGIG (reference sequence). V lost 5 bases and J lost 5, with 13 bases in between. The CDR3 runs to 13 residues. CDR3 sequence: CAWLGGRDQPQHF. CDR3 coding DNA: TGTGCCTGGCTTGGGGGACGGGATCAGCCCCAGCATTTT.

The sample holds many counts of this clonotype. V is TRBV9 and J is TRBJ2-7, with 7 bases identical to TRBD1. J gave up 0 bases and V 2 bases, and 11 bases lay outside the gene matches. The CDR3 spans 17 residues. The germline CDR1 and CDR2 sequences are SGDLS and YYNGEE. CDR3 sequence: CASSVSSFGDSSYEQYF. In DNA, the CDR3 is TGTGCCAGCAGCGTTTCGTCGTTCGGGGACAGCTCCTACGAGCAGTACTTC.

This clonotype was counted many times. The rearrangement uses TRBV27 and TRBJ2-6; perhaps TRBD2 as D (6 bases). In germline, CDR1 is MNHEY, CDR2 SMNVEV (reference sequence). The CDR3 is 17 amino acids. Deletions cut 4 bases from V and 1 base from J, with 14 bases between. CDR3 DNA: TGTGCCAGCAGTTGGAGGGGCGTATTTTCTGGGGCCAACGTCCTGACTTTC. It specifies CASSWRGVFSGANVLTF.

This clonotype was detected ten times or more. The chain uses TRBV7-3 and TRBJ2-2, with TRBD2 matching 9 bases. This CDR3 spans 20 amino acids. J gave up 5 bases and V 5 bases, and 21 bases lay outside the gene matches. Germline assignment: CDR1 SGHTA and CDR2 FQGTGA. The CDR3 reads CASSPHSSAGAGGGTGELFF. As DNA, the CDR3 is TGTGCCAGCAGCCCACACTCATCCGCCGGAGCGGGAGGTGGGACCGGGGAGCTGTTTTTT. Looking up the rest from reference TRBV7-3 and TRBJ2-2 gives the full variable domain: GAGVSQTPSNKVTEKGKYVELRCDPISGHTALYWYRQSLGQGPEFLIYFQGTGAADDSGLPNDRFFAVRPEGSVSTLKIQRTERGDSAVYLCASSPHSSAGAGGGTGELFFGEGSRLTVL.

The genes are TRBV19 and TRBJ2-3, with 10 nucleotides matching TRBD2. The CDR3 runs 15 residues. Germline V gene sequence: CDR1 LNHDA, CDR2 SQIVND (reference sequence). With V trimmed by 3 bases and J by 2 bases, 2 bases remained unmatched. The CDR3 DNA reads TGTGCCAGTAGTATTAGCGGGAGGACCACAGATACGCAGTATTTT. Translated: CASSISGRTTDTQYF.

This clonotype was counted ten times or more. The genes are TRBV12-3 or TRBV12-4 and TRBJ2-7, with TRBD1 matching over 7 bases. Trimming at V came to 7 bases and at J to 4 bases, leaving 10 bases not matched to a gene. The CDR3 sequence is 14 residues long. In DNA, the CDR3 is TGTGCCAGCAACCTACAGGGGTCGGTATACGAGCAGTACTTC. Its translation: CASNLQGSVYEQYF.

Ten or more counts support this clonotype. The chain uses TRBV29-1 and TRBJ2-7; possible D gene TRBD2, 7 bases. Germline CDR1 SQVTM, CDR2 ANQGSEA. The CDR3 is 15 residues long. V lost 1 base, J lost 2 bases, and 15 bases lay in between. The CDR3 region is CSVEAEGGAPYEQYF. In nucleotides, the CDR3 is TGCAGCGTTGAAGCGGAAGGGGGGGCCCCCTACGAGCAGTACTTC.

The chain couples TRBV7-9 to TRBJ1-5, with 9 bases fitting TRBD1. The CDR3 spans 16 residues. Trimming at V came to 2 bases and at J to 3 bases, leaving 5 bases not matched to a gene. The germline gives CDR1 SEHNR, CDR2 FQNEAQ (reference sequence). The CDR3 reads CASSLQTGGNNQPQHF. CDR3 bases: TGTGCCAGCAGCTTACAGACAGGGGGGAACAATCAGCCCCAGCATTTT. The complete variable domain, with remaining parts taken from reference TRBV7-9 and TRBJ1-5, reads DTGVSQNPRHKITKRGQNVTFRCDPISEHNRLYWYRQTLGQGPEFLTYFQNEAQLEKSRLLSDRFSAERPKGSFSTLEIQRTEQGDSAMYLCASSLQTGGNNQPQHFGDGTRLSIL.

A note on this clonotype: A much larger clone is a single base away; this may be a read error. CDR3 sequence (DNA): TGTGCCTGCAGCTTAGGTAGTAGCGGGAGGTTCAACGAGCAGTACTTC. Translating it yields CACSLGSSGRFNEQYF. The rearrangement uses TRBV7-2 and TRBJ2-7, with 10 bases that match TRBD2. This CDR3 has 16 amino acids. CDR1 and CDR2 (germline): SGHTA, FQGNSA.

This clonotype appeared many times. The chain combines TRBV5-1 with TRBJ1-4; 8 nucleotides agree with TRBD1. The CDR3 has 14 amino acids. Germline V CDR1 and CDR2: SGHRS, YFSETQ. The V gene end was trimmed by 7 bases and the J gene end by 6 bases; junction bases not matched to a gene: 8. The CDR3 DNA sequence: TGCGCCAGCGGAGGACAGGGAGGAGATGAAAAACTGTTTTTT. It encodes CASGGQGGDEKLFF.

The V and J genes are TRBV12-3 or TRBV12-4 and TRBJ1-6; 9 bases align to TRBD1. The CDR3 consists of 18 residues. Trimming removed 7 bases from V and 3 bases from J; junction bases left unmatched: 13. The CDR3 DNA sequence: TGTGCCAGCACACTGGGACAGGGTTTCGGGCTCTATAATTCACCCCTCCACTTT. This codes for CASTLGQGFGLYNSPLHF.

At least ten counts were recorded for this clonotype. The chain is built from TRBV2 and TRBJ2-7; D is undetermined. Germline V gene sequence: CDR1 SNHLY, CDR2 FYNNEI. The CDR3 is 12 residues long. Trimming removed 5 bases from V and 2 bases from J, with 7 bases in between. The chain's CDR3 is CASSLETYEQYF. The CDR3 bases are TGTGCCAGCAGTCTAGAGACCTACGAGCAGTACTTC.

As concerns this clonotype: It may be a read error: a sequence one base away is much more abundant. V and J are TRBV5-4 and TRBJ2-3, with 9 positions matching TRBD1. With 4 bases clipped from V and 2 bases from J, the junction kept 11 bases outside the gene matches. CDR1 and CDR2 from the germline V gene are SGHNT and YYREEE (reference sequence). The CDR3 contains 17 residues. In nucleotides, the CDR3 is TGTGCCAGCAGCCCAGCACTCGGACAGGGGAACACAGATACGCAGTATTTT. Protein: CASSPALGQGNTDTQYF. Variable domain in full (rest from reference TRBV5-4 and TRBJ2-3): ETGVTQSPTHLIKTRGQQVTLRCSSQSGHNTVSWYQQALGQGPQFIFQYYREEENGRGNFPPRFSGLQFPNYSSELNVNALELDDSALYLCASSPALGQGNTDTQYFGPGTRLTVL.

This clonotype was counted many times. The V call is TRBV2, the J call TRBJ2-7; TRBD1 might be the D (5 bases). Germline CDR1 reads SNHLY; CDR2 reads FYNNEI. The V and J ends lost 6 bases and 0 bases respectively, with 15 bases between them. The CDR3 extends over 15 amino acids. CDR3 bases: TGTGCCAGCAGCCGTGACAGCCAGAGCTCCTACGAGCAGTACTTC. As protein: CASSRDSQSSYEQYF.

This clonotype came up a few times. The chain couples TRBV30 to TRBJ1-1; D unclear. Germline CDR1 and CDR2: GTSNPN and SVGIG (reference sequence). Trimming stripped 7 bases from V and 0 bases from J, with 15 bases between. This CDR3 is built from 14 residues. In DNA form, the CDR3 reads TGTGCCTTTGGGGTAGGCGGATTGAACACTGAAGCTTTCTTT. It codes for CAFGVGGLNTEAFF.

This clonotype has just a few counts. V is TRBV24-1 and J is TRBJ2-2; the match to TRBD2 covers 7 bases. J gave up 6 bases and V 3 bases, and 3 bases lay outside the gene matches. The CDR3 loop spans 14 amino acids. CDR1 KGHDR and CDR2 SFDVKD come from the germline V gene. The CDR3 loop reads CATSDVTSPGELFF. The CDR3 region has the DNA TGTGCCACCAGTGATGTGACTAGCCCCGGGGAGCTGTTTTTT.

V and J are TRBV28 and TRBJ1-5; D perhaps matches TRBD1 (5 bases). The CDR3 contains 14 residues. V was cut by 4 bases and J by 3 bases, with 10 bases left in between. Germline V gene data show CDR1 as MDHEN and CDR2 as SYDVKM. CDR3 sequence (DNA): TGTGCCAGCAGTTCGACAGTATACAATCAGCCCCAGCATTTT. Translation: CASSSTVYNQPQHF.

The table lists this clonotype with many counts. J is TRBJ2-7 and V is TRBV28; 12 positions agree with TRBD2. Germline CDR1 MDHEN, CDR2 SYDVKM. V trimming: 0 bases; J trimming: 5 bases; junction bases outside the gene matches: 11. The CDR3 is made up of 18 amino acids. The CDR3 is CASSLWSPSSGGEDEQYF. The DNA for the CDR3 is TGTGCCAGCAGTTTATGGAGCCCCTCTAGCGGGGGGGAGGACGAGCAGTACTTC.

The CDR3 loop reads CASGRGTLGNEQFF. Written as DNA, the CDR3 is TGTGCCAGCGGTAGGGGGACTCTTGGCAATGAGCAGTTCTTC. The chain is built from TRBV25-1 and TRBJ2-1; D tentatively fits TRBD1 or TRBD2 (6 bases each). Trimming took 8 bases from V and 6 from J, leaving 17 bases between them. This CDR3 is built from 14 residues. The germline gives CDR1 MGHDK, CDR2 SYGVNS.